These 3 T cell receptor beta chains came from one sample sequenced in a study of a mutant IDH1 vaccine in newly diagnosed glioma. Antigens for these TCRs are unknown. Sequenced by immunoSEQ multiplex PCR; TCRdb stores in-frame clones only, minus some. Among over 50,000 clones listed, around 89% were seen once. Noted time point: week 5, during vaccination. The investigators gave 300 ug of mutant IDH1 20-mer peptide in each vaccine dose, together with topical imiquimod. The specimen comprised PBMCs, sampled from a glioma patient whose treatment included an IDH1 peptide vaccine. The receptors stem from a woman between 35 and 50 years old with glioma.

This chain connects TRBV15 to TRBJ1-5; the D gene is possibly TRBD1 (6 bases). Germline V gene sequence: CDR1 LNHNV, CDR2 YYDKDF (reference sequence). V was clipped by 4 bases and J by 2 bases, with 12 bases between them. This CDR3 is built from 15 residues. This CDR3 reads CATSTQGLGNQPQHF. In DNA, the CDR3 is TGTGCCACCAGCACTCAGGGGTTGGGCAATCAGCCCCAGCATTTT.

The V and J genes are TRBV29-1 and TRBJ2-1; TRBD2 might be the D (5 bases). Germline-derived CDR1 and CDR2 are SQVTM and ANQGSEA. Deletions cut 6 bases from V and 6 bases from J, with 9 bases between. The CDR3 length is 11 residues. CDR3 in amino acids: CSVGLFNEQFF. The CDR3 DNA sequence: TGCAGCGTAGGACTTTTCAATGAGCAGTTCTTC.

CDR3 DNA: TGTGCCAGCAGTTCGATTAAACAGGTTCTCGGCTACACCTTC. Its translation: CASSSIKQVLGYTF. The chain is built from TRBV28 and TRBJ1-2, with D possibly being TRBD1 (5 bases). Germline lookup yields CDR1 MDHEN and CDR2 SYDVKM. The CDR3 has 14 residues. V was shortened by 4 bases and J by 8 bases, with 17 bases between the two germline ends.